The T cell receptor beta chain described here comes from a study of blood T cell repertoires in COVID-19. On the study more broadly: Samples taken during acute and convalescent COVID-19 were collected in the United States, Italy and Spain.

This CDR3 contains 16 residues. V gave up 4 bases and J gave up 4 bases; unmatched junction bases: 7. Germline CDR1 is MDHEN and CDR2 is SYDVKM. In the original analysis: Amplified reference gene primers provided the basis for estimating nucleated cell counts. Here immunoSEQ multiplex PCR was the method, and the copy in TCRdb shows in-frame clones only, minus some. V and J calls and clone size are as listed in that table; D and trimming were resolved from the DNA. The table includes some 49,000 clones, roughly 90% detected once. This receptor was obtained from a man aged 70-80 years with active COVID-19. This chain links TRBV28 with TRBJ1-2, with 12 bases that match TRBD1. The sequenced material came from peripheral blood. The DNA of the CDR3 is TGTGCCAGCAGTTCACCCGGGACAGGGGGCACCTATGGCTACACCTTC. Its translation is CASSSPGTGGTYGYTF.